The sequence of this T cell receptor beta chain was determined in a study of blood T cells in healthy people across ages. The overall study: When template switching was applied, about one barcoded beta molecule was captured per two T cells.

Primers used in a second PCR of roughly 7 to 12 cycles were a sample-barcoded 5' primer and a J-beta primer mix. A template-switch adaptor that had 12 random nucleotides put a tag on each cDNA molecule. Each CDR3 protein gets one entry after TCRdb re-called the 5' RACE reads with MiXCR. The table lists around 800,000 distinct CDR3 sequences, roughly 50% of them singletons, with about 38% in the top ten. This clonotype was seen just once. Sequenced material: blood. This TCR was sampled from a man aged 80 or over in good health.

CDR3 amino acids: CASSNPGEDEKLFF. The CDR3 bases are TGTGCCAGCAGCAACCCAGGGGAGGATGAAAAACTGTTTTTT. The chain links TRBV28 to TRBJ1-4; D possibly corresponds to TRBD1 (6 bases). V was pared by 6 bases and J by 6 bases, with 14 bases between. There are 14 residues in the CDR3. CDR1 and CDR2 from the germline V gene are MDHEN and SYDVKM.